This record covers a single T cell receptor beta chain. Antigen unknown. A junction boundary mismatches the germline segment, possibly from a read error. This CDR3 has 12 residues. Looked up from germline, CDR1 is MDHEN and CDR2 is SYDVKM. These data come from a study of tumor-infiltrating lymphocytes in primary liver carcinoma. About the research overall: Between about 4 and 11 cm across, the tumors were all of stage T1-T3 N0M0. Findings and limits, study-wide: Researchers report that only about 7-24% of top clones turned up in all five tumor regions.

With a constant-region primer, TCR beta cDNA was made from around 530 ng of total RNA. Three nested multiplex PCR rounds, a slightly modified ARM-PCR method, built the TCR beta libraries. Each of the first two PCR rounds ran approximately 11 cycles with TRBV1-TRBV30 forward and C-beta reverse primers. MiXCR, applied by TCRdb to the multiplex PCR reads, yields one record per CDR3 protein. The sample has fewer than 200,000 distinct CDR3 sequences, around four fifths seen once. Co-extraction of both nucleic acids (RNA and DNA) used about 20-34 mg of unsorted bulk tissue. The gene calls are TRBV28 and TRBJ2-7, with D hard to call. The specimen was tumor tissue from primary liver carcinoma. This TCR was recovered from a man aged 40-55 years with primary liver carcinoma and hepatitis B virus infection. This CDR3 reads CTSRPLQTEQYF. CDR3 bases: TGTACCAGCAGGCCACTACAGACCGAGCAGTACTTC.